Listed below are T cell receptor beta chains from one sample, sequenced in a study of T cells in Graves' hyperthyroidism and ophthalmopathy. TCRdb re-derived calls from the multiplex PCR reads in MiXCR, one entry per CDR3 protein. The table has about 460,000 distinct CDR3 sequences, around a fifth seen once. The sequenced material came from blood. These receptors all stem from an older woman with Graves' ophthalmopathy. Each CDR3 is given with its conserved first and last residue. D genes are given only for firm matches. The size entry is marked missing in some rows and otherwise reads once, few, many or a size class.

TRBJ2-2 TRBD2 TRBV29-1 few 12 CSGGGSTGELFF TGCAGCGGGGGGGGGAGCACCGGGGAGCTGTTTTTT
TRBJ2-1 - TRBV20-1 - 15 CGASAYRERADEQFF TGCGGTGCTAGCGCCTATCGGGAGAGGGCCGATGAGCAGTTCTTC
TRBJ2-1 TRBD2 TRBV6-1 few 16 CASSLIFAGVYNEQFF TGTGCCAGCAGTTTGATCTTTGCGGGAGTATACAATGAGCAGTTCTTC
TRBJ2-3 TRBD1 TRBV7-9 few 13 CASSQTQGDTQYF TGTGCCAGCAGCCAGACACAGGGGGATACGCAGTATTTT
TRBJ2-2 - TRBV6-6 - 18 CASSYSGGGLSGTGELFF TGTGCCAGCAGTTACTCAGGGGGGGGACTATCGGGGACCGGGGAGCTGTTTTTT
TRBJ2-7 - TRBV2 many 14 CATKERGSLYEQYF TGTGCCACCAAAGAAAGGGGGAGTCTCTACGAGCAGTACTTC
TRBJ2-1 TRBD2 TRBV10-1 - 16 CASSESWRTRANEQFF TGCGCCAGCAGTGAGTCGTGGAGGACTAGGGCCAATGAGCAGTTCTTC
TRBJ1-6 TRBD1 TRBV28 - 15 CASSFGSGGGLPLHF TGTGCCAGCAGTTTCGGGTCAGGGGGCGGTTTACCCCTCCACTTT
TRBJ2-7 TRBD1 TRBV4-1 few 15 CASSQKRTGGYEQYF TGCGCCAGCAGCCAAAAAAGGACAGGGGGCTACGAGCAGTACTTC
TRBJ2-7 TRBD2 TRBV7-8 - 15 CASSRSGGGSSEQYF TGTGCCAGCAGCCGTTCGGGGGGGGGCTCCTCCGAGCAGTACTTC
TRBJ2-1 TRBD2 TRBV5-8 - 15 CASSSSGLRYNEQFF TGTGCCAGCAGCTCCTCGGGACTACGCTACAATGAGCAGTTCTTC
TRBJ2-3 TRBD2 TRBV7-9 - 20 CASSSTLSGTSGSAKDTQYF TGTGCCAGCAGCTCCACGCTATCGGGGACTAGCGGGAGTGCAAAAGATACGCAGTATTTT
TRBJ2-2 - TRBV19 - 15 CASREDRHGTGELFF TGTGCCAGTAGGGAAGACAGGCATGGGACCGGGGAGCTGTTTTTT
TRBJ2-7 - TRBV13 - 15 CASSIQDRDSYEQYF TGTGCCAGCAGCATTCAGGACAGAGACTCCTACGAGCAGTACTTC
TRBJ2-1 - TRBV29-1 few 15 CSVEIGGGSYNEQFF TGCAGCGTTGAGATTGGCGGCGGCTCCTACAATGAGCAGTTCTTC
TRBJ2-1 - TRBV5-5 few 13 CASSPGPHNEQFF TGTGCCAGCAGCCCCGGGCCGCACAATGAGCAGTTCTTC
TRBJ2-2 - TRBV19 many 14 CASSLGGNTGELFF TGTGCCAGTAGTTTAGGGGGGAACACCGGGGAGCTGTTTTTT
TRBJ2-3 TRBD1 TRBV20-1 few 19 CSARDPGDSQGASTDTQYF TGCAGTGCTAGAGATCCCGGGGACTCCCAGGGGGCTAGCACAGATACGCAGTATTTT
TRBJ1-4 - TRBV12-3/TRBV12-4 - 15 CASSRQGQPPRGLFF TGTGCCAGCAGCCGCCAGGGGCAGCCTCCGAGGGGTCTGTTTTTT
TRBJ2-5 - TRBV19 few 14 CASTRGTDQETQYF TGTGCCAGTACCCGAGGGACGGATCAAGAGACCCAGTACTTC
TRBJ2-1 TRBD2 TRBV3-1 few 14 CASSQASGSSREFF TGTGCCAGCAGCCAAGCTAGCGGGTCATCCCGGGAGTTCTTC
TRBJ1-2 - TRBV18 few 14 CASSRDGTNYGYTF TGTGCCAGCTCAAGGGACGGCACTAACTATGGCTACACCTTC
TRBJ1-4 TRBD1 TRBV6-1 few 15 CASRGQGEGGEKLFF TGTGCCAGCAGAGGACAGGGGGAGGGAGGCGAAAAACTGTTTTTT
TRBJ2-2 - TRBV7-7 - 14 CASSPTQGSGELFF TGTGCTAGCAGCCCTACACAGGGAAGCGGGGAGCTGTTTTTT
TRBJ2-2 - TRBV2 - 12 CASSDSTGELFF TGTGCCAGCAGTGACAGCACCGGGGAGCTGTTTTTT
TRBJ2-2 - TRBV20-1 few 13 CSAREAAWGELFF TGCAGTGCTAGAGAGGCAGCTTGGGGGGAGCTGTTTTTT
TRBJ2-2 - TRBV2 few 14 CASSENWNTGELFF TGTGCCAGCAGTGAAAACTGGAACACCGGGGAGCTGTTTTTT